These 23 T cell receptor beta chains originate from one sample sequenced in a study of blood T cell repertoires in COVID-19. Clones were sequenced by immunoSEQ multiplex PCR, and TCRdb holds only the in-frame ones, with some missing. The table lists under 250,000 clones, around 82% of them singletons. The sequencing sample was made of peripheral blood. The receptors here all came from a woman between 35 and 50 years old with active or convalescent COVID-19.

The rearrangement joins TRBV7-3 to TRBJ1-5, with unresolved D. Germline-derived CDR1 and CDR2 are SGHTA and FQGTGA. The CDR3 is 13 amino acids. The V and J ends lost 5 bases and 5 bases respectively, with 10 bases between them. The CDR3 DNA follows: TGTGCCAGCAGCCCAGCTCGGGATCAGCCCCAGCATTTT. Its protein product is CASSPARDQPQHF.

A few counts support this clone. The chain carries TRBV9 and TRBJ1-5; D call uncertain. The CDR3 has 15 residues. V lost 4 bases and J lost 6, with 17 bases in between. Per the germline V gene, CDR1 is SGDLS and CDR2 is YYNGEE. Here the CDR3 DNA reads TGTGCCAGCAGCCCGCACGCGGGGAGCGGTCAGCCCCAGCATTTT. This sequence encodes CASSPHAGSGQPQHF. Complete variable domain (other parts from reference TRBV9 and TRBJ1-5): DSGVTQTPKHLITATGQRVTLRCSPRSGDLSVYWYQQSLDQGLQFLIQYYNGEERAKGNILERFSAQQFPDLHSELNLSSLELGDSALYFCASSPHAGSGQPQHFGDGTRLSIL.

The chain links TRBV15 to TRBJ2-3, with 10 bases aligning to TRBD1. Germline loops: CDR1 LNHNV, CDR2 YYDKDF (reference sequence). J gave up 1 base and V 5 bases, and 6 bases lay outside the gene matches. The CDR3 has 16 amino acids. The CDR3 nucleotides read TGTGCCACCAGCGAAACCGGGACAGGGGGCACAGATACGCAGTATTTT. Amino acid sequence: CATSETGTGGTDTQYF.

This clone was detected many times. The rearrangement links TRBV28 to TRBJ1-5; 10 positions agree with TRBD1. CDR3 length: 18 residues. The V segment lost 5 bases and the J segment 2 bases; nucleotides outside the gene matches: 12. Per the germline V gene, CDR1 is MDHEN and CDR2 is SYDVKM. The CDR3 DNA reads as TGTGCCAGCAGTAAACCGGGACAGGGGATATGGGGCAATCAGCCCCAGCATTTT. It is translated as CASSKPGQGIWGNQPQHF.

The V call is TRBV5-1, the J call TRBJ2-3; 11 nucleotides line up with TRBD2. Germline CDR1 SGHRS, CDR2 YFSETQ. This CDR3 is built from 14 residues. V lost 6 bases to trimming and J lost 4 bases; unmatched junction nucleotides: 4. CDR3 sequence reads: CASTPGLAADTQYF. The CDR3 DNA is TGCGCCAGCACTCCGGGACTAGCGGCAGATACGCAGTATTTT.

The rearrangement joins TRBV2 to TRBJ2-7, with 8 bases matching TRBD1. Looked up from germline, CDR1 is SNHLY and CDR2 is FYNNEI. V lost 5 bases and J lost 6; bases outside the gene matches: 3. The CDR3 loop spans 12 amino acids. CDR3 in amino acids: CASSSRGREQYF. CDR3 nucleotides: TGTGCCAGCAGTTCCAGGGGGCGCGAGCAGTACTTC.

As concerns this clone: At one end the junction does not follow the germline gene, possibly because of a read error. The CDR3 bases are TGCGCCAGCAGCTTGGGACTAGCGGGGTCGAAAGAGAACCAGTACTTC. This gives the protein CASSLGLAGSKENQYF. This sequence joins TRBV5-1 and TRBJ2-5, with 11 bases aligning to TRBD2. Germline loops: CDR1 SGHRS, CDR2 YFSETQ. The CDR3 loop spans 16 amino acids.

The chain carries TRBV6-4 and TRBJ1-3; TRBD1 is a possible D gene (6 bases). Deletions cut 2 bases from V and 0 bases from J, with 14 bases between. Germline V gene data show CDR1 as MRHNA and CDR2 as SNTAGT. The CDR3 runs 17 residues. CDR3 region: CASSDRPGTRSGNTIYF. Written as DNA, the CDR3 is TGTGCCAGCAGTGACAGACCAGGGACACGCTCTGGAAACACCATATATTTT.

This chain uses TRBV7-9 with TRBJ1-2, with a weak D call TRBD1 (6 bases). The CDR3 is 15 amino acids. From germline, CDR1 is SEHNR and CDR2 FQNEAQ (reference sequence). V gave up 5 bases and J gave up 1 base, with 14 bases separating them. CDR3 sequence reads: CASSNRAPINYGYTF. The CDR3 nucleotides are TGTGCCAGCAGCAACAGGGCTCCTATTAACTATGGCTACACCTTC.

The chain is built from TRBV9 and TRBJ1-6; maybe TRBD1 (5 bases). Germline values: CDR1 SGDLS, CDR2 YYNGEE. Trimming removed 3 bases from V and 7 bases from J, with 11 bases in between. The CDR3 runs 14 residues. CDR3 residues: CASSAEGRNSPLHF. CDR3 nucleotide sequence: TGTGCCAGCAGCGCAGAGGGGAGGAATTCACCCCTCCACTTT.

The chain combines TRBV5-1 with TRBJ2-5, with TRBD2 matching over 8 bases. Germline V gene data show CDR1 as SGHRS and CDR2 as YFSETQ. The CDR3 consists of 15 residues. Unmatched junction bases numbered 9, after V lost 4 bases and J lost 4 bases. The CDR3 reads CASSPSLGGVETQYF. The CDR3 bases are TGCGCCAGCAGCCCAAGTCTCGGGGGGGTAGAGACCCAGTACTTC.

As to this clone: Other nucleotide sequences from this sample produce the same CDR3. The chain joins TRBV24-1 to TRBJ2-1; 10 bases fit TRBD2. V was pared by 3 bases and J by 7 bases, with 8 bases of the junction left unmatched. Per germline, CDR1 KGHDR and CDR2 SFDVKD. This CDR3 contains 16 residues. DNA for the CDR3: TGTGCCACCAGTGATACACTAGCGGGATCTCCTAATGAGCAGTTCTTC. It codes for CATSDTLAGSPNEQFF.

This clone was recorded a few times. CDR3 in amino acids: CATGRRDRSNTEAFF. The CDR3 DNA reads TGTGCCACCGGCAGGAGGGACCGCTCGAACACTGAAGCTTTCTTT. V and J are TRBV6-5 and TRBJ1-1; D might be TRBD1 (5 bases). Looked up from germline, CDR1 is MNHEY and CDR2 is SVGAGI. This CDR3 comprises 15 residues. V gave up 10 bases and J gave up 1 base, with 19 bases separating them.

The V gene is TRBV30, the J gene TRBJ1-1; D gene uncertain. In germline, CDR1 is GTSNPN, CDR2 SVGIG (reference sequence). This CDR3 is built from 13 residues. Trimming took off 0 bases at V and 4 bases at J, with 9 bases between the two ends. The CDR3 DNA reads TGTGCCTGGAGTGTAGAGTCGGGCACTGAAGCTTTCTTT. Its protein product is CAWSVESGTEAFF.

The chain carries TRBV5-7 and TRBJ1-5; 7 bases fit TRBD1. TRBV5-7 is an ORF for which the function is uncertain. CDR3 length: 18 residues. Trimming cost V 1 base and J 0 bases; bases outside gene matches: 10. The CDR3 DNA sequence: TGTGCCAGCAGCTTGTTCGGACAGGACCATAATAGCAATCAGCCCCAGCATTTT. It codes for CASSLFGQDHNSNQPQHF.

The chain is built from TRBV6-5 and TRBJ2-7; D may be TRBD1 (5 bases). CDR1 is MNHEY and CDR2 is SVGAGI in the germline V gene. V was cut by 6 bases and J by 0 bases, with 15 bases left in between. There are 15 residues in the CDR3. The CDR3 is CASSQVTGGSYEQYF. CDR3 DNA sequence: TGTGCCAGCAGCCAAGTCACAGGCGGCTCCTACGAGCAGTACTTC.

The CDR3 region has the DNA TGTGCCAGCAGTGAAGCCGGGACAGTTAATCAGCCCCAGCATTTT. Translating gives CASSEAGTVNQPQHF. V gene TRBV27 combines with J gene TRBJ1-5, with TRBD1 matching 7 bases. CDR1 and CDR2 (germline): MNHEY, SMNVEV (reference sequence). V trimming: 5 bases; J trimming: 4 bases; junction bases outside the gene matches: 8. This CDR3 has 15 residues.

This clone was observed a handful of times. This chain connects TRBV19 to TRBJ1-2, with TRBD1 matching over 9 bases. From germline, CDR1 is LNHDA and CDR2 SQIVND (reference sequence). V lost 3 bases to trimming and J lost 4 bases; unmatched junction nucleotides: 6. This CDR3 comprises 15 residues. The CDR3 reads CASSISTGGGYGYTF. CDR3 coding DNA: TGTGCCAGTAGTATTTCTACAGGGGGCGGCTATGGCTACACCTTC.

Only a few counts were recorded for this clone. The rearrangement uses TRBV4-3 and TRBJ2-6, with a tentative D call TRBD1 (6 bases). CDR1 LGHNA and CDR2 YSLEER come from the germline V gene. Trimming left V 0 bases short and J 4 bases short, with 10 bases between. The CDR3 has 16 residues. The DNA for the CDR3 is TGCGCCAGCAGCCAAGACAGGGGTACAGGGGCCAACGTCCTGACTTTC. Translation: CASSQDRGTGANVLTF.

The CDR3: CSGTRDRGPNEQFF. The CDR3, as DNA: TGCAGCGGCACCCGGGACAGGGGGCCCAATGAGCAGTTCTTC. The J gene is TRBJ2-1, the V gene TRBV29-1; TRBD1 matches 12 bases. This CDR3 is built from 14 residues. CDR1 is SQVTM, CDR2 ANQGSEA, per germline. V shed 7 bases, J shed 6 bases, and the junction held 7 bases outside the gene matches.

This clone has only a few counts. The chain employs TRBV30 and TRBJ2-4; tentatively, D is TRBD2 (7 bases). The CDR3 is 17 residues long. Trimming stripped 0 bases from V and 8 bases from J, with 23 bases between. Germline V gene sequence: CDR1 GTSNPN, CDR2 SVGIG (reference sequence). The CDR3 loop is CAWSVWGRAGARDIQYF. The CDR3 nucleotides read TGTGCCTGGAGTGTTTGGGGGAGGGCAGGGGCTCGAGACATTCAGTACTTC. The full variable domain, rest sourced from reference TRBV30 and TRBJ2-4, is SQTIHQWPATLVQPVGSPLSLECTVEGTSNPNLYWYRQAAGRGLQLLFYSVGIGQISSEVPQNLSASRPQDRQFILSSKKLLLSDSGFYLCAWSVWGRAGARDIQYFGAGTRLSVL.

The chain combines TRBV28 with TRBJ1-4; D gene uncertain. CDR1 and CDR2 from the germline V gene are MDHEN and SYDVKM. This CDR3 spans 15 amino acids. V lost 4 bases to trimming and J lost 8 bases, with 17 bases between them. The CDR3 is CASSSLEGGEEKLFF. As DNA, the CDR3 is TGTGCCAGCAGTTCTCTCGAAGGAGGAGAGGAAAAACTGTTTTTT.

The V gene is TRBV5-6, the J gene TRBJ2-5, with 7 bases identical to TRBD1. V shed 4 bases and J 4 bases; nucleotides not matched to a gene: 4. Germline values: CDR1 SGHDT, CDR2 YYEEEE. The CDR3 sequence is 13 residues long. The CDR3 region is CASSVDRVETQYF. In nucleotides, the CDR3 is TGTGCCAGCAGCGTCGACAGGGTAGAGACCCAGTACTTC.